This T cell receptor (beta chain) was found in a study of cytomegalovirus exposure and HLA in healthy donors. Whole-study context: Both the roughly 120 validation repertoires and the 500 to 700 first-cohort repertoires used the same platform, as reported by a later analysis.

The CDR3 consists of 14 residues. Trimming cost V 1 base and J 7 bases, with 11 bases left between them. CDR1 and CDR2 (germline): SEHNR, FQNEAQ (reference sequence). Study-level findings and limits: Three CMV-associated chains were confirmed in vitro to be specific for CMV antigens.

The donors were members of the validation cohort, which comprised 120 subjects and was separate from the first cohort of several hundred subjects. A remark on this clone: Its antigen is not known.

The protocol was immunoSEQ multiplex PCR, while the TCRdb copy is restricted to in-frame clones and leaves out a portion. The sample consists of fewer than 200,000 clones, roughly 85% of them appearing once. The chain combines TRBV7-9 with TRBJ1-5; D perhaps matches TRBD1 (6 bases). The receptor was derived from a man aged 18 to 29 in good health and CMV-seropositive. Sequencing input: PBMCs. CDR3: CASSLEGHLQPQHF. The CDR3 DNA reads TGTGCCAGCAGCTTAGAGGGACACCTACAGCCCCAGCATTTT.